This TCR beta chain was identified during a study of blood T cells in healthy people across ages. This clonotype was observed a handful of times. The length of the CDR3 is 15 residues. Germline lookup yields CDR1 SNHLY and CDR2 FYNNEI. Trimming cost V 3 bases and J 5 bases, with 16 bases left between them. Primers used in a second PCR of about 7 to 12 cycles were a sample-barcoded 5' primer and a J-beta primer mix. Per-sample output comprised a minimum of 2.5 million paired-end reads containing CDR3. TCRdb analysed the 5' RACE reads with MiXCR anew, one entry per CDR3 protein. The profile shows some 920,000 distinct CDR3 sequences, approximately 50% of them singletons.

The TCR was taken from a woman aged 55-70 years in good health. Sequencing input: blood. This sequence joins TRBV2 and TRBJ2-5; TRBD1 is a possible D gene (5 bases). The CDR3 sequence is CASSDGAGILETQYF. The CDR3 nucleotides are TGTGCCAGCAGTGACGGTGCAGGGATTTTGGAGACCCAGTACTTC.